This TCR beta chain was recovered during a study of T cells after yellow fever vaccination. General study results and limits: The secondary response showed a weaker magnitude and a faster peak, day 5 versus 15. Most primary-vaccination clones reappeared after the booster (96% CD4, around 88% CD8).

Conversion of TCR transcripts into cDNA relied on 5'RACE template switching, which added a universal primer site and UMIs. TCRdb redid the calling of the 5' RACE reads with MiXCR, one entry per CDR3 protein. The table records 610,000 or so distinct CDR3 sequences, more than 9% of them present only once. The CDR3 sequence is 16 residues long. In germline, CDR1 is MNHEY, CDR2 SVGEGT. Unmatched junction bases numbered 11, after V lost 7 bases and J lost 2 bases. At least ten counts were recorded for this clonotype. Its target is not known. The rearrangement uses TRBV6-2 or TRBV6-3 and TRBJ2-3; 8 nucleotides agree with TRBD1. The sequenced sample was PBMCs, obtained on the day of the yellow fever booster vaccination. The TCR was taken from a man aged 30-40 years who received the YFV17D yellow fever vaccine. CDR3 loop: CASTPSGQGTTDTQYF. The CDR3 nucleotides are TGTGCCAGCACTCCCAGCGGACAGGGTACCACAGATACGCAGTATTTT.